The sequence of this T cell receptor (beta chain) was determined in a study of blood T cell repertoires in COVID-19. Only in-frame clones appear in the TCRdb table, and some are missing; sequencing was by immunoSEQ multiplex PCR. The sample lists 270,000 or so clones; approximately 81% were seen once. The CDR3 totals 13 residues. V was shortened by 7 bases and J by 5 bases, with 14 bases between the two germline ends. Germline lookup yields CDR1 MNHEY and CDR2 SVGAGI. Input material: peripheral blood. The sequence derives from a woman aged 55-75 years with active or convalescent COVID-19. The rearrangement uses TRBV6-5 and TRBJ1-1; maybe TRBD1 (5 bases). Written as DNA, the CDR3 is TGTGCCAGCACCCCTGGGGGGGGGACTGAAGCTTTCTTT. This gives the protein CASTPGGGTEAFF.